Given below is one TCR beta chain in context. The antigen it recognizes is unknown. Base qualities are missing; no much larger clone stands one base away. This sample was included in a study of blood T cell repertoires in COVID-19 (dated by TCRdb to the early 2020s). Background for the entire study: Samples from collaborators originated in the United States, Italy and Spain and spanned both the acute and convalescent phases of COVID-19. The dataset comprised deeply sampled blood TCRbeta repertoires from subjects exposed to, actively infected with, or recovered from COVID-19. The prospective study material was composed of cDNA or gDNA derived from T cells, B-cell-depleted T cells, or PBMCs. The repertoires were made available in a free public database intended to serve as a resource for research on the immune response to SARS-CoV-2. The sample metadata nearly always contained a de-identified subject ID, COVID-19 status, age in years and sex. The samples were drawn from the first 160 participants of the ongoing ImmuneRACE study and from 950 to 1,500 subjects provided by 6 global collaborators. Where HLA class I and class II types were available, the types were taken from metadata supplied by the sample provider, not from assay-based typing.

Broader findings and caveats from the paper: How much clinical and demographic metadata was included differed by source and by participant, and the metadata was provided uncurated.

TCRbeta CDR3 regions were amplified from genomic DNA by means of the immunoSEQ Assay, a bias-controlled multiplex PCR. In the original analysis: The number of nucleated cells in each sample was estimated from the amplification of reference gene primers within the assay. To quantify the absolute abundance of each unique TCRbeta CDR3 rearrangement, sequence reads were collapsed and filtered. For each sample, productive Simpson clonality was calculated as the square root of Simpson's diversity index over productive rearrangements. TCRdb provides this immuneACCESS table in a form limited to in-frame rearrangements. Some clones are lacking; in checked studies, under half of them reflect an unresolved V gene, and why the rest are absent is not known. The V and J calls and clone size were taken over from that table, and D and trimming were inferred from the DNA. The sample has some 370,000 clones on record, around 89% of them singletons. Jointly, the top ten make up about 6.5% of the sample.

V loses 5 bases at its end and J loses 5 bases; junction bases beyond the gene matches: 8. The CDR3 covers 15 residues, taking in both the cysteine and the phenylalanine. This entry keeps only the CDR3 DNA: 45 bases, framed from base 1. According to the germline V gene, CDR1 reads MNHEY and CDR2 reads SVGEGT. Whole blood was collected in K2EDTA tubes by collaborating institutions according to the institutions' own protocols. For TCRbeta analysis, collaborator samples were shipped as frozen whole blood, as isolated PBMCs, or as DNA extracted from either sample type. Sequences were obtained from peripheral blood. The chain is assembled from TRBV6-2 or TRBV6-3 and TRBJ1-1, and 10 junctional nucleotides match TRBD1. The TCR comes from a man aged 18-30 years with active or convalescent COVID-19. The DNA sequence is as follows: TGTGCCAGCAGTAAGGGACAGGGGTTCATTACTGAAGCTTTCTTT. Its translation reads: CASSKGQGFITEAFF.